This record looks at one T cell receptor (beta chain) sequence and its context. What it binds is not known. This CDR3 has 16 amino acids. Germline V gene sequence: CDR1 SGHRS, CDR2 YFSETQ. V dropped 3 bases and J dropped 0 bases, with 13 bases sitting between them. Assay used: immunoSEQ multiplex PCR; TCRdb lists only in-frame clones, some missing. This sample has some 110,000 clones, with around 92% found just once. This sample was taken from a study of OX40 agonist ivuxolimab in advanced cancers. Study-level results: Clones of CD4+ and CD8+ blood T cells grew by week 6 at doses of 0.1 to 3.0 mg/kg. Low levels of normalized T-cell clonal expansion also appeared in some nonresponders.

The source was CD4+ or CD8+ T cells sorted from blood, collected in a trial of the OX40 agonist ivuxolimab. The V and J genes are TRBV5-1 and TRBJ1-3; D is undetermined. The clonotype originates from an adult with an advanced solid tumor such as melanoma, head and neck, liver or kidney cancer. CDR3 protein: CASSSAGTSSGNTIYF. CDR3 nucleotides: TGCGCCAGCAGCTCGGCCGGCACCAGCTCTGGAAACACCATATATTTT.